This TCR beta chain is drawn from a study of monozygotic twins with inflammatory bowel disease. Study outcomes and limitations: Discrimination among different T cell subtypes was not achievable. On the inverse Simpson index, IBD patients scored lower for TCRbeta diversity than healthy co-twins.

The CDR3 contains 15 residues. CDR1 SGDLS and CDR2 YYNGEE come from the germline V gene. A note on this clonotype: Its antigen is undetermined.

From the 5' RACE reads, TCRdb lists one entry per CDR3 protein and no DNA. The record lists approximately 330,000 distinct CDR3 sequences, of which the ten most abundant hold 2% to 2.5%. V is TRBV9 and J is TRBJ2-7; as DNA is missing, the TRBD2 call by TCRdb cannot be tested. The sequenced sample was blood. This receptor was identified in a human donor with ulcerative colitis or Crohn's disease, or a healthy co-twin of an affected twin (not recorded which). CDR3: CASSVVGEVGYEQYF.